Presented here are 11 T cell receptor beta chains from one specimen sequenced in a study of blood T cell repertoires in COVID-19. The protocol was immunoSEQ multiplex PCR, while the TCRdb copy is restricted to in-frame clones and leaves out a portion. Here the sample spans around 200,000 clones, around nine tenths being singletons. Sequences were obtained from peripheral blood. Receptors originate from a man younger than 35 with active or convalescent COVID-19.

The chain employs TRBV21-1 and TRBJ1-2; TRBD1, as called in the table, went unchecked against the DNA. TRBV21-1 has pseudogene status. The CDR3 contains 17 residues. In nucleotides, the CDR3 is TGTGCCAGCAGAAAAATTCACGGCAGGGGGGTGGACTATGGCTACACCTTC. This gives the protein CASRKIHGRGVDYGYTF.

The genes are TRBV7-3 and TRBJ1-2, with D maybe TRBD1 (5 bases). V lost 7 bases to trimming and J lost 8 bases, with 20 bases between them. The CDR3 loop spans 14 amino acids. CDR1 is SGHTA, CDR2 FQGTGA, per germline. CDR3 sequence: CASTQDPGLGGYTF. DNA of the CDR3: TGTGCCAGCACCCAAGATCCAGGGCTGGGGGGCTACACCTTC.

This clone was detected once. The V call is TRBV30, the J call TRBJ2-7; TRBD2 aligns across 9 bases. The junction had 11 bases not matched to a gene; V was cut back by 0 bases and J by 2 bases. The CDR3 contains 17 residues. Germline V gene data show CDR1 as GTSNPN and CDR2 as SVGIG (reference sequence). CDR3: CAWSVGYSGRGAYEQYF. The CDR3, as DNA: TGTGCCTGGAGTGTTGGGTATAGCGGGAGAGGGGCCTACGAGCAGTACTTC.

In this sample, this clone turned up once. The rearrangement joins TRBV20-1 to TRBJ1-4, with D perhaps matching TRBD1 (6 bases). Germline values: CDR1 DFQATT, CDR2 SNEGSKA (reference sequence). V was clipped by 6 bases and J by 8 bases, with 10 bases between them. This CDR3 has 11 amino acids. The CDR3 reads CSAGRGEKLFF. The DNA for the CDR3 is TGCAGTGCCGGGAGGGGGGAAAAACTGTTTTTT.

This clone was seen just once. The genes are TRBV2 and TRBJ2-3, with D unresolved. Trimming removed 6 bases from V and 0 bases from J, with 10 bases in between. The germline V gene has CDR1 SNHLY and CDR2 FYNNEI. The CDR3 contains 14 residues. CDR3 nucleotides: TGTGCCAGCAGCACTTCAGCGAGCACAGATACGCAGTATTTT. This sequence encodes CASSTSASTDTQYF.

CDR3 nucleotides: TGTGCCACCAGCAGAGATGCTAAAGCCTACAATGAGCAGTTCTTC. It yields the protein CATSRDAKAYNEQFF. The chain recombines TRBV15 with TRBJ2-1, with D uncertain. Germline CDR1 is LNHNV and CDR2 is YYDKDF (reference sequence). Trimming took 0 bases from V and 2 from J, leaving 8 bases between them. The CDR3 spans 15 residues.

The chain carries TRBV6-2 or TRBV6-3 and TRBJ2-1; D is possibly TRBD1 (6 bases). The CDR3 length is 14 residues. V was trimmed by 6 bases and J by 2 bases, leaving 11 bases between them. CDR1 MNHEY and CDR2 SVGEGT come from the germline V gene. CDR3 region: CASSRDIAYNEQFF. The CDR3 nucleotides are TGTGCCAGCAGCCGGGACATAGCCTACAATGAGCAGTTCTTC.

This clone was detected once. The genes are TRBV27 and TRBJ2-7; 9 nucleotides agree with TRBD2. CDR1 is MNHEY, CDR2 SMNVEV, per germline (reference sequence). The CDR3 runs to 14 residues. V trimming: 6 bases; J trimming: 4 bases; junction bases outside the gene matches: 7. The CDR3 protein is CASSLAGAIYEQYF. Written as DNA, the CDR3 is TGTGCCAGCAGCTTAGCGGGGGCGATTTACGAGCAGTACTTC.

Only one count was recorded for this clone. V is TRBV5-1 and J is TRBJ2-2, with 9 bases identical to TRBD2. CDR1 SGHRS and CDR2 YFSETQ come from the germline V gene. This CDR3 has 14 amino acids. The V segment lost 0 bases and the J segment 6 bases; nucleotides outside the gene matches: 0. Written as DNA, the CDR3 is TGCGCCAGCAGCTTGGCTAGCGGGGCCGGGGAGCTGTTTTTT. It is translated as CASSLASGAGELFF.

The V and J genes are TRBV9 and TRBJ2-6; D gene uncertain. The CDR3 length is 17 residues. Germline loops: CDR1 SGDLS, CDR2 YYNGEE. The V gene lost 0 bases and the J gene lost 3 bases, with 13 bases spanning the gap. This chain's CDR3 is CASSVGGWAGGANVLTF. The CDR3 DNA follows: TGTGCCAGCAGCGTAGGTGGTTGGGCAGGTGGGGCCAACGTCCTGACTTTC. The variable domain in full, completed from reference TRBV9 and TRBJ2-6, reads DSGVTQTPKHLITATGQRVTLRCSPRSGDLSVYWYQQSLDQGLQFLIQYYNGEERAKGNILERFSAQQFPDLHSELNLSSLELGDSALYFCASSVGGWAGGANVLTFGAGSRLTVL.

This chain joins TRBV7-9 and TRBJ1-4; 10 bases align to TRBD1. CDR1 is SEHNR, CDR2 FQNEAQ, per germline (reference sequence). The CDR3 has 14 amino acids. With V trimmed by 6 bases and J by 6 bases, 4 bases remained unmatched. The chain's CDR3 is CASRRTGGDEKLFF. CDR3 DNA: TGTGCCAGCAGACGGACAGGGGGAGATGAAAAACTGTTTTTT.